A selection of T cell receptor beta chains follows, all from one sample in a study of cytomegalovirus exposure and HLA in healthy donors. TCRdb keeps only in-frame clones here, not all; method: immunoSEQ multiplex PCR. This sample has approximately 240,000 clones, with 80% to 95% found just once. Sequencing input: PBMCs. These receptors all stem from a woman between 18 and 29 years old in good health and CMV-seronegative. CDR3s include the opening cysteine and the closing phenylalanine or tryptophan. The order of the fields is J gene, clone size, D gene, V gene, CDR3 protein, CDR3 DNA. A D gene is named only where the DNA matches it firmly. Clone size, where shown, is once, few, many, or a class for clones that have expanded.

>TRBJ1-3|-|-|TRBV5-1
CASSLDRATSGNTIYF
TGCGCCAGCAGCTTGGACCGCGCTACTTCTGGAAACACCATATATTTT
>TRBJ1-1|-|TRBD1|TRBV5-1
CASSLVGQGGEAFF
TGCGCCAGCAGCTTGGTTGGACAGGGTGGTGAAGCTTTCTTT
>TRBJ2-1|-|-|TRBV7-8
CASSFAAYNEQFF
TGTGCCAGCAGCTTCGCAGCGTACAATGAGCAGTTCTTC
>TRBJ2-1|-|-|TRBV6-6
CASSFGGPSNEQFF
TGTGCCAGCTCGTTCGGGGGACCATCCAATGAGCAGTTCTTC
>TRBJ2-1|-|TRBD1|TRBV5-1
CASSFGQGGHNEQFF
TGCGCCAGCAGCTTCGGACAGGGGGGACACAATGAGCAGTTCTTC
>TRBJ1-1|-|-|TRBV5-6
CASSLDIGRDTEAFF
TGTGCCAGCAGCTTGGATATAGGGAGGGACACTGAAGCTTTCTTT
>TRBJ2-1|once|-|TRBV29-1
CSAGSSYNEQFF
TGCAGCGCAGGAAGTTCCTACAATGAGCAGTTCTTC
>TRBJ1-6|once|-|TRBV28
CASSPRGLVYSPLHF
TGTGCCAGCAGCCCCCGGGGGTTGGTGTATTCACCCCTCCACTTT
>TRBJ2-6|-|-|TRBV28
CAHGGRDNSGANVLTF
TGTGCCCACGGGGGGAGGGACAACTCTGGGGCCAACGTCCTGACTTTC
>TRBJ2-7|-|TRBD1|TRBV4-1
CASSRGTGAEYEQYF
TGCGCCAGCAGCAGAGGGACAGGGGCGGAATACGAGCAGTACTTC
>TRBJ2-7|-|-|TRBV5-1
CASSLAPGDPYEQYF
TGCGCCAGCAGCTTGGCTCCAGGGGACCCCTACGAGCAGTACTTC
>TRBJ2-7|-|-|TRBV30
CAWSQRESYEQYF
TGTGCCTGGAGTCAGAGGGAGTCCTACGAGCAGTACTTC
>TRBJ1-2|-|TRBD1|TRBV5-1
CASSQGQGNYGYTF
TGCGCCAGCAGCCAGGGACAGGGTAACTATGGCTACACCTTC
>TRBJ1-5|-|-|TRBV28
CASSLQVSNQPQHF
TGTGCCAGCAGCCTACAGGTTAGCAATCAGCCCCAGCATTTT
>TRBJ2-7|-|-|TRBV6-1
CASMGLRAYEQYF
TGTGCCAGCATGGGGTTGAGGGCCTACGAGCAGTACTTC
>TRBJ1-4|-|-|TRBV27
CASKIVGEGEKLFF
TGTGCCAGCAAGATCGTAGGGGAGGGGGAAAAACTGTTTTTT
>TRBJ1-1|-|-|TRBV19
CASRTEVETEAFF
TGTGCCAGTAGAACCGAGGTAGAAACTGAAGCTTTCTTT
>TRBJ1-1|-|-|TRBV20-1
CSAKAGTKAFF
TGCAGTGCTAAGGCAGGGACTAAAGCTTTCTTT
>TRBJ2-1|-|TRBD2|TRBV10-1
CASRQSLAGGSEQFF
TGCGCCAGCCGCCAGTCTCTAGCGGGAGGGAGTGAGCAGTTCTTC
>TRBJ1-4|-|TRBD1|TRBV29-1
CSVQLGQGGGEKLFF
TGCAGCGTTCAACTCGGACAGGGGGGAGGTGAAAAACTGTTTTTT
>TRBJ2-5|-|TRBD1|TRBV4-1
CASSQIKGAGETQYF
TGCGCCAGCAGCCAAATAAAGGGGGCGGGAGAGACCCAGTACTTC
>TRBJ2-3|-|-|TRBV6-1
CASSNLAHDTQYF
TGTGCCAGCAGTAACCTGGCTCACGATACGCAGTATTTT
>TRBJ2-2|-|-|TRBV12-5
CASGLVFIPGFTGELFF
TGTGCTAGTGGTTTGGTATTCATTCCGGGGTTCACCGGGGAGCTGTTTTTT
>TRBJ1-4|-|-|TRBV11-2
CASSSTTNTPKLFF
TGTGCCAGCAGCTCAACGACAAATACACCAAAACTGTTTTTT
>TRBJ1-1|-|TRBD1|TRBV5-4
CASSLRQGAGTEAFF
TGTGCCAGCAGCCTACGACAGGGGGCAGGGACTGAAGCTTTCTTT
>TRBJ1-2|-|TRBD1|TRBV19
CASSIDATGFFGYTF
TGTGCCAGTAGTATAGATGCGACAGGGTTCTTCGGCTACACCTTC
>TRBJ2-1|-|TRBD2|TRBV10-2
CASSEVAGGDEQFF
TGCGCCAGCAGTGAGGTAGCGGGAGGGGATGAGCAGTTCTTC
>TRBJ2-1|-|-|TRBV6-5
CASRTGSGIEQFF
TGTGCCAGCAGAACAGGGTCGGGGATTGAGCAGTTCTTC
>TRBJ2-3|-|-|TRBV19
CASSLGGVDTQYF
TGTGCCAGCTCCCTGGGGGGAGTAGATACGCAGTATTTT
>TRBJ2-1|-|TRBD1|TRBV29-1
CSVEDMGTGHSLRRSGEQFF
TGCAGCGTTGAAGACATGGGGACAGGGCACTCCCTCCGCCGAAGCGGTGAGCAGTTCTTC
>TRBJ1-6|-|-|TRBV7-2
CASSLAISPLHF
TGTGCCAGCAGCCTGGCCATCTCACCCCTCCACTTT
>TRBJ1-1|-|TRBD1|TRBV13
CASSLEQGRNTEAFF
TGTGCCAGCAGCTTGGAACAGGGGAGGAACACTGAAGCTTTCTTT
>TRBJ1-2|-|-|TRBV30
CAWSSSREGYGYTF
TGTGCCTGGAGTTCCTCCAGAGAGGGCTATGGCTACACCTTC
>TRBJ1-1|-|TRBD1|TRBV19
CASSKIRGQGMNTEAFF
TGTGCCAGTAGTAAGATCAGGGGACAGGGCATGAACACTGAAGCTTTCTTT
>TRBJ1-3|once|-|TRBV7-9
CASSFTGAGNTIYF
TGTGCCAGCAGCTTCACAGGAGCTGGAAACACCATATATTTT
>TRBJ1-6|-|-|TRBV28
CASTWARSYNSPLHF
TGTGCCAGCACTTGGGCCCGCTCCTATAATTCACCCCTCCACTTT
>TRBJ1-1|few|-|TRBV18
CASSPISQLTGTEAFF
TGTGCCAGCTCGCCCATCTCACAGTTGACGGGGACTGAAGCTTTCTTT
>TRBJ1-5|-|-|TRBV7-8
CASSSQQGFRQPQHF
TGTGCCAGCAGCTCACAACAGGGATTTAGGCAGCCCCAGCATTTT
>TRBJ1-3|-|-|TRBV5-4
CASSSPHRGGRNTIYF
TGTGCCAGCAGCTCGCCCCATCGGGGGGGACGAAACACCATATATTTT
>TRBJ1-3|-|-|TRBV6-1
CASSRNSFSGNTIYF
TGTGCCAGCAGTCGTAACAGCTTCTCTGGAAACACCATATATTTT